This T cell receptor (beta chain) emerged from a study of T cells in Graves' hyperthyroidism and ophthalmopathy. This clonotype has a count of ten or more. Its cognate antigen is unknown. General observations from the study: A 13 V-J model separated ophthalmopathy from stable hyperthyroidism.

Regions amplified from RNA transcripts were the TCR beta CDR3 regions. First-round RT-PCR with HTBI primers amplified the TCR CDR3 region. TCRdb itself ran the multiplex PCR reads through MiXCR, one entry per CDR3 protein. The sample records 300,000 to 350,000 distinct CDR3 sequences, 15% to 20% being singletons. The PBMCs were sourced from fresh peripheral blood (approximately 9 ml). Germline assignment: CDR1 SGHRS and CDR2 YFSETQ. This CDR3 spans 12 amino acids. Trimming left V 4 bases short and J 9 bases short, with 8 bases between. The sample taken for sequencing was blood. The chain carries TRBV5-1 and TRBJ1-6; D gene uncertain. The source is a woman aged 50 to 60 with Graves' hyperthyroidism. CDR3 DNA: TGCGCCAGCAGCGAATCATCTTCACCCCTCCACTTT. Protein: CASSESSSPLHF.